Below, 32 T cell receptor beta chains from the same sample are listed, as sequenced in a study of T cell clonality in common variable immunodeficiency. Study outcomes and limitations: Common variable immunodeficiency TCR beta sequences reportedly had fewer deletions and N-nucleotide insertions.

For these receptors, no antigen is known. Data came from immunoSEQ multiplex PCR; TCRdb stores just in-frame clones and leaves some out. The sample shows under 8,500 clones, none of them appearing just once. The sample consisted of peripheral blood mononuclear cells. The receptor set was obtained from a human donor with common variable immunodeficiency.

About this clone itself: Sequencing ends 3 residues short of the CDR3 end; the germline J gene provides the rest. The gene calls are TRBV7-6 and TRBJ1-6, with 7 bases fitting TRBD1. Germline assignment: CDR1 SGHVS and CDR2 FNYEAQ. J gave up 7 bases and V 5 bases, and 5 bases lay outside the gene matches. The CDR3 covers 14 residues. The DNA read from the CDR3 is TGTGCCAGCAGCCCCGGGACAGACAATTCACCC. This codes for CASSPGTDNSP. The entire CDR3 reads CASSPGTDNSPLHF.

In regard to this clone: The junction departs from germline at one end; a sequencing error may be responsible. The missing CDR3 end, 3 residues past where the read stops, is filled in from the germline J gene. This sample includes further DNA sequences coding for the same CDR3. V usage is TRBV7-7 and J usage is TRBJ2-7, with 8 bases fitting TRBD1. From germline, CDR1 is SSHAT and CDR2 FNYEAQ (reference sequence). The CDR3 is 13 amino acids. The covered CDR3 bases are TGTGCTAGCAGCCGAGACAGGGGCTACGAG. Amino acids: CASSRDRGYE. The CDR3 as a whole reads CASSRDRGYEQYF.

On this clone itself: The observed sequence ends 3 residues before the CDR3 terminus, with the missing tail filled in from the germline J gene. The rearrangement joins TRBV7-3 to TRBJ1-1, with D unresolved. V was shortened by 6 bases and J by 7 bases, with 15 bases between the two germline ends. CDR1 is SGHTA, CDR2 FQGTGA, per germline. This CDR3 has 13 residues. The CDR3: CASSHVPEGEAFF. The DNA read from the CDR3 is TGTGCCAGCAGTCATGTTCCAGAGGGTGAA.

Notes on this clone: The CDR3 extends 3 residues past the end of the read, so its final part is completed from the germline J gene. The rearrangement links TRBV7-2 to TRBJ2-7; D possibly corresponds to TRBD1 (5 bases). Trimming shortened V by 2 bases and J by 3 bases, and 8 bases separated the two germline ends. The germline V gene has CDR1 SGHTA and CDR2 FQGNSA. The CDR3 is made up of 13 amino acids. The CDR3 sequence: CASSLPGLYEQYF. CDR3 bases read: TGTGCCAGCAGCTTACCAGGGCTCTACGAG.

Concerning this clone: The read ends 3 residues early relative to the CDR3; the germline J gene fills the gap. The chain recombines TRBV7-9 with TRBJ1-2, with D perhaps TRBD1 (5 bases). CDR1 is SEHNR, CDR2 FQNEAQ, per germline (reference sequence). This CDR3 has 12 residues. Trimming took off 5 bases at V and 6 bases at J, with 10 bases between the two ends. CDR3: CASSRGVDGYTF. The sequenced CDR3 bases are TGTGCCAGCAGCAGAGGGGTGGATGGC.

On this clone itself: The read falls 3 residues short of the CDR3 end, and the missing part is taken from the germline J gene. The chain uses TRBV20-1 and TRBJ2-7; 11 bases are a match to TRBD2. CDR1 and CDR2 (germline): DFQATT, SNEGSKA (reference sequence). V trimming: 0 bases; J trimming: 6 bases; junction bases outside the gene matches: 7. The CDR3 covers 15 residues. CDR3 sequence: CSARDDSGRALEQYF. CDR3 DNA (partial): TGCAGTGCTAGAGACGATAGCGGGAGGGCCCTCGAG.

Note on this clone: The CDR3 is cut off 3 residues early in the read; its end comes from the germline J gene. This chain connects TRBV19 to TRBJ2-1, with TRBD1 as a possible D gene (7 bases). V shed 8 bases and J shed 3 bases, with 17 bases lying between them. This CDR3 is built from 15 residues. The germline CDR1 and CDR2 sequences are LNHDA and SQIVND (reference sequence). The CDR3 region is CASQKAGQSYNEQFF. CDR3 DNA, as far as it was read: TGTGCCAGTCAGAAGGCGGGACAGAGCTACAATGAG.

Of note for this clone: The read finishes 3 residues shy of the CDR3 end, and the germline J gene is used to complete it. V usage is TRBV6-2 or TRBV6-3 and J usage is TRBJ1-4; maybe TRBD1 (5 bases). CDR3 length equals 12 residues. V dropped 6 bases and J dropped 8 bases, with 10 bases sitting between them. Germline values: CDR1 MNHEY, CDR2 SVGEGT. CDR3 loop: CASRPGGEKLFF. Incomplete CDR3 DNA: TGTGCCAGCAGGCCCGGGGGAGAAAAA.

Points on this clone: The read falls 3 residues short of the CDR3 end, and the missing part is taken from the germline J gene. The J gene is TRBJ1-5, the V gene TRBV7-9; D uncertain. This CDR3 has 15 residues. Germline V gives CDR1 SEHNR, CDR2 FQNEAQ (reference sequence). V lost 4 bases and J lost 0, with 10 bases in between. The DNA read from the CDR3 is TGTGCCAGCAGCTCAGGACTTATTAGCAATCAGCCC. This sequence encodes CASSSGLISNQP. The complete CDR3 protein is CASSSGLISNQPQHF.

This clone has more than one count but fewer than ten. The read terminates 3 residues before the CDR3 end, so the remaining end is supplied by the germline J gene. The J gene is TRBJ2-4, the V gene TRBV19; D gene ambiguous. The CDR3 runs to 14 residues. Germline CDR1 is LNHDA and CDR2 is SQIVND (reference sequence). Trimming removed 4 bases from V and 1 base from J, with 8 bases in between. Incomplete CDR3 DNA: TGTGCCAGTAGTACCCAGGAGGCCAAAAACATT. Translation gives CASSTQEAKNI. The entire CDR3 is CASSTQEAKNIQYF. The full variable domain, completed using reference TRBV19 and TRBJ2-4, is DGGITQSPKYLFRKEGQNVTLSCEQNLNHDAMYWYRQDPGQGLRLIYYSQIVNDFQKGDIAEGYSVSREKKESFPLTVTSAQKNPTAFYLCASSTQEAKNIQYFGAGTRLSVL.

On this clone: The DNA ends 3 residues before the CDR3 does, and the rest of the CDR3 is filled in from the germline J gene. The chain is built from TRBV30 and TRBJ2-1; 12 nucleotides line up with TRBD2. There are 15 residues in the CDR3. Germline V gene data show CDR1 as GTSNPN and CDR2 as SVGIG (reference sequence). After removal of 4 bases from V and 7 bases from J, the junction contained 8 bases not matched to a gene. CDR3 protein: CAWTHGTSGWNEQFF. CDR3 bases read: TGTGCCTGGACACATGGGACTAGCGGGTGGAATGAG.

This clone has just a few counts. The read ends 3 residues before the CDR3 terminus; that terminus is restored from the germline J gene. This chain connects TRBV7-6 to TRBJ2-3; TRBD2 matches 7 bases. V gave up 3 bases and J gave up 4 bases; unmatched junction bases: 7. The germline V gene encodes CDR1 SGHVS and CDR2 FNYEAQ. This CDR3 is built from 15 residues. The DNA read from the CDR3 is TGTGCCAGCAGCTTTCGAGCGGGGCGCGCAGATACG. Its translation is CASSFRAGRADT. The whole CDR3 protein reads CASSFRAGRADTQYF.

This clone was seen a few times. CDR3 bases read: TGTGCCAGCAGCTCACTTACTAGCGGCACAGATACG. Translation gives CASSSLTSGTDT. Given in full, the CDR3 is CASSSLTSGTDTQYF. The chain links TRBV7-6 to TRBJ2-3, with 7 bases lining up with TRBD2. The DNA ends 3 residues before the CDR3 does, and the rest of the CDR3 is filled in from the germline J gene. The V and J ends lost 4 bases and 1 base, in that order; junction bases with no gene match: 5. Germline CDR1 SGHVS, CDR2 FNYEAQ. This CDR3 region has 15 residues. Together with reference TRBV7-6 and TRBJ2-3, the CDR3 gives the full variable domain: GAGVSQSPRYKVTKRGQDVALRCDPISGHVSLYWYRQALGQGPEFLTYFNYEAQQDKSGLPNDRFSAERPEGSISTLTIQRTEQRDSAMYRCASSSLTSGTDTQYFGPGTRLTVL.

Concerning this clone itself: The CDR3 goes on 3 residues after the read ends, and that part is filled in from the germline J gene. This chain joins TRBV18 and TRBJ2-5; no definite D call. CDR1 and CDR2 from the germline V gene are KGHSH and LQKENI. This CDR3 contains 13 residues. The V gene lost 4 bases and the J gene lost 1 base, with 7 bases spanning the gap. The CDR3 bases that were read are TGTGCCAGCTCACTACAGAGCCAAGAGACC. It codes for CASSLQSQET. The whole CDR3 sequence reads CASSLQSQETQYF. Supplemented by reference TRBV18 and TRBJ2-5, the full variable domain reads NAGVMQNPRHLVRRRGQEARLRCSPMKGHSHVYWYRQLPEEGLKFMVYLQKENIIDESGMPKERFSAEFPKEGPSILRIQQVVRGDSAAYFCASSLQSQETQYFGPGTRLLVL.

This clone showed up just a few times. The CDR3 end is not reached by the read, which stops 3 residues before it; the germline J gene fills it in. The chain joins TRBV7-2 to TRBJ2-5, with 7 positions matching TRBD1. Per the germline V gene, CDR1 is SGHTA and CDR2 is FQGNSA. This CDR3 is built from 15 residues. The junction had 6 bases not matched to a gene; V was cut back by 1 base and J by 4 bases. CDR3 DNA, as far as it was read: TGTGCCAGCAGCTTAGGCCCAGGGGGATCAGAGACC. This sequence encodes CASSLGPGGSET. The full CDR3 is CASSLGPGGSETQYF. The variable domain in full, completed from reference TRBV7-2 and TRBJ2-5, reads GAGVSQSPSNKVTEKGKDVELRCDPISGHTALYWYRQSLGQGLEFLIYFQGNSAPDKSGLPSDRFSAERTGGSVSTLTIQRTQQEDSAVYLCASSLGPGGSETQYFGPGTRLLVL.

As for this clone: Coverage ceases 3 residues before the CDR3 finishes, and the germline J gene fills in the end. The chain has TRBV5-1 and TRBJ2-1; no clear D gene. Germline-derived CDR1 and CDR2 are SGHRS and YFSETQ. This CDR3 contains 15 residues. V dropped 0 bases and J dropped 5 bases, with 12 bases sitting between them. This CDR3 reads CASSLVPGFDNEQFF. Partial CDR3 DNA: TGCGCCAGCAGCTTGGTACCAGGATTTGACAATGAG.

Only a few counts were recorded for this clone. The read ends 3 residues early relative to the CDR3; the germline J gene fills the gap. The chain uses TRBV18 and TRBJ1-5; D is possibly TRBD1 (5 bases). CDR3 length: 14 residues. Germline CDR1 is KGHSH and CDR2 is LQKENI. V was trimmed by 5 bases and J by 5 bases, leaving 13 bases between them. CDR3 DNA, as far as it was read: TGTGCCAGCTCATCCCGACAGATGGATCAGCCC. This gives the protein CASSSRQMDQP. The CDR3 as a whole reads CASSSRQMDQPQHF.

Details on this clone: The CDR3 end is not reached by the read, which stops 3 residues before it; the germline J gene fills it in. V is TRBV18 and J is TRBJ2-5; 7 positions agree with TRBD1. The CDR3 totals 14 residues. The ends lost 0 bases at V and 4 bases at J; junction bases unmatched: 2. Per germline, CDR1 KGHSH and CDR2 LQKENI. CDR3 DNA, as far as it was read: TGTGCCAGCTCACCACCGACAGGGATAGAGACC. Its translation: CASSPPTGIET. The full CDR3 protein reads CASSPPTGIETQYF.

Remarks on this clone: Sequencing ends 3 residues short of the CDR3 end; the germline J gene provides the rest. This rearrangement joins TRBV2 to TRBJ2-5, with TRBD2 matching 12 bases. This CDR3 comprises 13 residues. Germline V gene sequence: CDR1 SNHLY, CDR2 FYNNEI. The V and J ends lost 6 bases and 4 bases, in that order; junction bases with no gene match: 0. Incomplete CDR3 DNA: TGTGCCAGCAGGGGACTAGCGGGAGAGACC. Translation gives CASRGLAGET. The complete CDR3 reads CASRGLAGETQYF. Supplemented by reference TRBV2 and TRBJ2-5, the full variable domain reads EPEVTQTPSHQVTQMGQEVILRCVPISNHLYFYWYRQILGQKVEFLVSFYNNEISEKSEIFDDQFSVERPDGSNFTLKIRSTKLEDSAMYFCASRGLAGETQYFGPGTRLLVL.

This clone was counted a few times. The CDR3 end lies 3 residues beyond the end of the read and is filled in from the germline J gene. The genes are TRBV7-3 and TRBJ2-7; the match to TRBD2 covers 14 bases. The germline gives CDR1 SGHTA, CDR2 FQGTGA. The CDR3 has 19 amino acids. V dropped 1 base and J dropped 4; count of bases not matched to a gene: 12. The CDR3 sequence is CASSLSIIGTSGSPYEQYF. CDR3 DNA (partial): TGTGCCAGCAGCTTAAGCATCATCGGGACTAGCGGGAGTCCTTACGAG.

This clone ranks as medium-sized. The read stops 3 residues short of the end of the CDR3; the missing end is completed from the germline J gene. This rearrangement joins TRBV10-3 to TRBJ1-1, with 7 bases that match TRBD1. Trimming took 6 bases from V and 5 from J; bases not matched to a gene: 6. Germline V gene sequence: CDR1 ENHRY, CDR2 SYGVKD. This CDR3 has 13 amino acids. The CDR3 protein is CAISAATGTEAFF. The covered CDR3 bases are TGTGCCATCAGCGCGGCGACAGGGACTGAA.

This clone was observed a handful of times. The read ends 3 residues before the CDR3 terminus; that terminus is restored from the germline J gene. This rearrangement joins TRBV7-2 to TRBJ2-1, with 11 bases matching TRBD2. CDR1 SGHTA and CDR2 FQGNSA come from the germline V gene. CDR3 length: 16 amino acids. The V and J ends lost 0 bases and 5 bases, in that order; junction bases with no gene match: 3. The DNA read from the CDR3 is TGTGCCAGCAGCTTAGCGCTAGCGGGAGGCGACAATGAG. Its protein product is CASSLALAGGDNE. The full-length CDR3 reads as CASSLALAGGDNEQFF. Variable domain in full (rest from reference TRBV7-2 and TRBJ2-1): GAGVSQSPSNKVTEKGKDVELRCDPISGHTALYWYRQSLGQGLEFLIYFQGNSAPDKSGLPSDRFSAERTGGSVSTLTIQRTQQEDSAVYLCASSLALAGGDNEQFFGPGTRLTVL.

In its sample, this clone was seen a few times. From the germline J gene comes the end of the CDR3, since the read stops 3 residues before it. V and J are TRBV7-2 and TRBJ2-7; D is undetermined. CDR1 is SGHTA and CDR2 is FQGNSA in the germline V gene. The ends were cut back, 4 bases at V and 2 bases at J, with 9 bases in the middle. This CDR3 spans 13 amino acids. CDR3 loop: CASSWQETYEQYF. CDR3 DNA, as far as it was read: TGTGCCAGCAGCTGGCAGGAGACCTACGAG.

In this sample, this clone turned up a few times. Read sequence stops 3 residues before the CDR3 end, and the germline J gene provides the missing end. The chain links TRBV6-4 to TRBJ2-1, with a weak D call TRBD1 (5 bases). The CDR3 is 14 residues long. The germline gives CDR1 MRHNA, CDR2 SNTAGT. Trimming shortened V by 2 bases and J by 6 bases, and 11 bases separated the two germline ends. CDR3 loop: CASSDRGDVNEQFF. The sequenced CDR3 bases are TGTGCCAGCAGTGACAGGGGTGATGTCAATGAG.

A few counts support this clone. The CDR3 goes on 3 residues after the read ends, and that part is filled in from the germline J gene. This chain joins TRBV7-2 and TRBJ2-2; 10 nucleotides line up with TRBD2. The ends lost 2 bases at V and 3 bases at J; junction bases unmatched: 0. CDR1 is SGHTA, CDR2 FQGNSA, per germline. The CDR3 is 15 residues long. CDR3 amino acids: CASSLLAGDTGELFF. The sequenced part of the CDR3 DNA is TGTGCCAGCAGCTTACTAGCGGGAGACACCGGGGAG.

A note on this clone: The read terminates 3 residues before the CDR3 end, so the remaining end is supplied by the germline J gene. The V call is TRBV6-1, the J call TRBJ2-7; D unclear. The CDR3 covers 14 residues. V dropped 1 base and J dropped 2 bases, with 9 bases sitting between them. CDR1 is MNHNS and CDR2 is SASEGT in the germline V gene. CDR3 amino acids: CASSEGSEAYEQYF. The CDR3 DNA, read in part, is TGTGCCAGCAGTGAAGGGTCAGAAGCCTACGAG.

This clone was seen a few times. The read falls 3 residues short of the CDR3 end, and the missing part is taken from the germline J gene. This rearrangement joins TRBV5-1 to TRBJ1-1, with TRBD1 as a possible D gene (5 bases). The CDR3 loop spans 15 amino acids. Germline CDR1 reads SGHRS; CDR2 reads YFSETQ. Trimming cost V 0 bases and J 5 bases, with 14 bases left between them. Here the CDR3 reads CASSLGYGSGTEAFF. CDR3 DNA, as far as it was read: TGCGCCAGCAGCTTGGGATACGGGTCAGGGACTGAA. Supplemented by reference TRBV5-1 and TRBJ1-1, the full variable domain reads KAGVTQTPRYLIKTRGQQVTLSCSPISGHRSVSWYQQTPGQGLQFLFEYFSETQRNKGNFPGRFSGRQFSNSRSEMNVSTLELGDSALYLCASSLGYGSGTEAFFGQGTRLTVV.

This clone came up a few times. The CDR3 end falls 3 residues outside the read, so it is completed with the germline J gene. The V call is TRBV6-2 or TRBV6-3, the J call TRBJ1-1; tentative D call: TRBD1 (5 bases). The germline V and J ends were trimmed by 6 bases and 5 bases, with 19 bases remaining between them. This CDR3 spans 15 amino acids. CDR1 is MNHEY and CDR2 is SVGEGT in the germline V gene. The CDR3 spells CASSRRQSGGTEAFF. The covered CDR3 bases are TGTGCCAGCAGCCGTAGACAGTCTGGAGGGACTGAA.

In this sample, this clone turned up a few times. One end of the junction varies from germline; a read error may be responsible. The CDR3 end lies 3 residues beyond the end of the read and is filled in from the germline J gene. The rearrangement joins TRBV7-7 to TRBJ2-3, with D unresolved. This CDR3 spans 13 amino acids. Per germline, CDR1 SSHAT and CDR2 FNYEAQ (reference sequence). The CDR3 loop reads CASSLVAEDTQYF. CDR3 bases read: TGTGCTAGCAGCTTAGTGGCTGAAGATACG.

This clone was seen more than once but under ten times. Sequencing ends 3 residues short of the CDR3 end; the germline J gene provides the rest. The gene calls are TRBV6-1 and TRBJ2-3; no reliable D call. Germline loops: CDR1 MNHNS, CDR2 SASEGT. V lost 3 bases, J lost 6 bases, and 10 bases lay in between. This CDR3 region has 13 residues. Incomplete CDR3 DNA: TGTGCCAGCAGTGACACCCCACAGGATACG. The encoded protein is CASSDTPQDT. The CDR3, in full, reads CASSDTPQDTQYF.

With regard to this clone: The CDR3 is cut off 3 residues early in the read; its end comes from the germline J gene. The chain uses TRBV7-2 and TRBJ2-1; 9 nucleotides match TRBD2. Germline trimming cut 4 bases from V and 7 bases from J; bases unmatched to any gene: 8. CDR3 length: 15 amino acids. Per germline, CDR1 SGHTA and CDR2 FQGNSA. CDR3 DNA, as far as it was read: TGTGCCAGCAGCTCGACTAGCGGACCATTGAATGAG. The encoded protein is CASSSTSGPLNE. The whole CDR3 protein is CASSSTSGPLNEQFF.

This clone was seen a few times. The CDR3 is cut off 3 residues early in the read; its end comes from the germline J gene. J is TRBJ2-7 and V is TRBV7-2; D might be TRBD2 (6 bases). The length of the CDR3 is 13 residues. CDR1 SGHTA and CDR2 FQGNSA come from the germline V gene. The V end lost 3 bases, the J end lost 4 bases, and 10 bases lay between the germline ends. The CDR3 DNA, read in part, is TGTGCCAGCAGCTTGCGGGATGGGTACGAG. Its translation is CASSLRDGYE. The complete CDR3 reads CASSLRDGYEQYF.